This TCR beta chain appears in the sequencing data of a study of CD8 T cells in Susac syndrome. RNA was extracted with the RNeasy kit, and a quantity of roughly 0.45 to 1 ug was reverse transcribed using random hexamers. MiXCR, applied by TCRdb to the immunoSEQ multiplex PCR reads, yields one record per CDR3 protein. The data contain about 430,000 distinct CDR3 sequences, 75% to 90% of them singletons. The CD8+ and CD4+ T cells were negatively isolated, with the TEMRA cells enriched by FACS. The CDR3 totals 15 residues. The germline gives CDR1 SEHNR, CDR2 FQNEAQ (reference sequence). Trimming removed 1 base from V and 2 bases from J, with 9 bases in between.

This sequence joins TRBV7-9 and TRBJ2-1, with D possibly being TRBD2 (5 bases). Source material: CD8+ T cells from PBMCs. The TCR sequence derives from a human donor with multiple sclerosis. This CDR3 is CASSLGLPTYNEQFF. The CDR3 DNA reads TGTGCCAGCAGCTTAGGACTACCGACCTACAATGAGCAGTTCTTC.